One sample yielded the 25 T cell receptor beta chains listed below, sequenced in a study of OX40 agonist ivuxolimab in advanced cancers. Libraries were prepared by immunoSEQ multiplex PCR; TCRdb keeps only in-frame clonotypes and omits some of them. Found here are fewer than 70,000 clones, 85% to 95% of them singletons; the top ten hold about 0.46%. The sequencing here drew on CD4+ or CD8+ T cells sorted from blood, taken in a trial of the OX40 agonist ivuxolimab. These receptors were obtained from an adult with an advanced solid tumor such as melanoma, head and neck, liver or kidney cancer.

The rearrangement links TRBV6-1 to TRBJ2-3; D is ambiguous. Trimming pared 6 bases from V and 1 base from J, leaving 14 bases between. Germline V CDR1 and CDR2: MNHNS, SASEGT. This CDR3 contains 15 residues. The CDR3 DNA reads as TGTGCCAGCAGGAACATGCCTTTCGGCACAGATACGCAGTATTTT. Translating gives CASRNMPFGTDTQYF.

In its sample, this clone was seen once. This chain connects TRBV7-9 to TRBJ2-1, with D perhaps given as TRBD1 or TRBD2 (7 bases each). Per the germline V gene, CDR1 is SEHNR and CDR2 is FQNEAQ (reference sequence). The CDR3 runs to 15 residues. Trimming left V 3 bases short and J 5 bases short, with 14 bases between. The chain's CDR3 is CASSLGGGDHNEQFF. CDR3 bases: TGTGCCAGCAGCTTGGGAGGGGGCGACCACAATGAGCAGTTCTTC.

The chain recombines TRBV6-4 with TRBJ1-2; D gene unclear. Germline assignment: CDR1 MRHNA and CDR2 SNTAGT. Trimming removed 2 bases at V and 4 bases at J, with 14 bases between. The CDR3 is 15 amino acids. CDR3: CASSDTGGPGYGYTF. CDR3 bases: TGTGCCAGCAGTGACACCGGTGGACCCGGCTATGGCTACACCTTC.

This rearrangement joins TRBV6-5 to TRBJ1-2; perhaps TRBD1 as D (6 bases). Trimming took off 5 bases at V and 4 bases at J, with 17 bases between the two ends. Germline CDR1 MNHEY, CDR2 SVGAGI. The CDR3 sequence is 15 residues long. The CDR3 reads CASSARTGGLYGYTF. The CDR3 coding sequence is TGTGCCAGCAGTGCCCGCACGGGGGGCCTCTATGGCTACACCTTC.

The chain couples TRBV25-1 to TRBJ1-4, with D maybe TRBD1 (5 bases). CDR1 MGHDK and CDR2 SYGVNS come from the germline V gene. The CDR3 is 14 residues long. The ends were cut back, 6 bases at V and 8 bases at J, with 16 bases in the middle. DNA of the CDR3: TGTGCCAGCAGCCCGACGGGGGTAGGGGAAAAACTGTTTTTT. It translates to CASSPTGVGEKLFF.

This clone was seen a single time. The chain has TRBV11-3 and TRBJ2-5; the D is unclear. V was cut by 2 bases and J by 5 bases, with 15 bases left in between. CDR3 size: 15 residues. Germline lookup yields CDR1 SGHNT and CDR2 YENEEA. The CDR3 reads CASSLLAGRQETQYF. The CDR3 DNA reads TGTGCCAGCAGCTTATTGGCAGGCCGCCAGGAGACCCAGTACTTC.

This chain links TRBV20-1 with TRBJ2-1, with D unclear. This CDR3 spans 11 amino acids. V gave up 0 bases and J gave up 9 bases, with 6 bases separating them. Germline loops: CDR1 DFQATT, CDR2 SNEGSKA (reference sequence). The CDR3 is CSARDRGEQFF. For the CDR3, the DNA is TGCAGTGCTAGAGATAGAGGTGAGCAGTTCTTC.

A single count supports this clone. For the CDR3, the DNA is TGTGCCAGCAGTTTAGCCAGGAATCAGCCCCAGCATTTT. Translation: CASSLARNQPQHF. The rearrangement joins TRBV27 to TRBJ1-5; D unresolved. The germline V and J ends were trimmed by 2 bases and 4 bases, with 6 bases remaining between them. The CDR3 is 13 amino acids. Germline CDR1 is MNHEY and CDR2 is SMNVEV (reference sequence).

V and J are TRBV7-2 and TRBJ2-3; no definite D call. CDR1 and CDR2 (germline): SGHTA, FQGNSA. The V end lost 3 bases, the J end lost 3 bases, and 10 bases lay between the germline ends. The CDR3 length is 14 residues. The CDR3 coding sequence is TGTGCCAGCAGCTTGCTGGTGAGTACAGATACGCAGTATTTT. This codes for CASSLLVSTDTQYF.

The chain recombines TRBV29-1 with TRBJ2-4; TRBD2 agrees at 7 bases. In germline, CDR1 is SQVTM, CDR2 ANQGSEA. The CDR3 is 14 residues long. V trimming: 2 bases; J trimming: 0 bases; junction bases outside the gene matches: 1. CDR3 nucleotide sequence: TGCAGCGTTGAACTAGCGGAAGCCAAAAACATTCAGTACTTC. The encoded protein is CSVELAEAKNIQYF.

The chain is built from TRBV28 and TRBJ2-7, with 8 bases matching TRBD2. The CDR3 runs to 15 residues. J lost 2 bases, V lost 4 bases, and 7 bases had no gene match. CDR1 is MDHEN, CDR2 SYDVKM, per germline. CDR3 sequence (DNA): TGTGCCAGCAGTTCAACCGGGACTAGTCCCTACGAGCAGTACTTC. Its protein product is CASSSTGTSPYEQYF.

This chain joins TRBV6-5 and TRBJ2-7; D not certain. CDR3 length equals 14 residues. From germline, CDR1 is MNHEY and CDR2 SVGAGI. V lost 11 bases to trimming and J lost 0 bases, with 17 bases between them. In DNA form, the CDR3 reads TGTGCCGGTTCCGCAAAGGTCGTCTCCTACGAGCAGTACTTC. Encoded protein: CAGSAKVVSYEQYF.

J is TRBJ1-1 and V is TRBV19; no firm D call. The CDR3 consists of 15 residues. Trimming took off 4 bases at V and 3 bases at J, with 15 bases between the two ends. Germline V gives CDR1 LNHDA, CDR2 SQIVND (reference sequence). The CDR3 coding sequence is TGTGCCAGTAGTAGAGACACGTACCGGGACACTGAAGCTTTCTTT. Its translation: CASSRDTYRDTEAFF.

This sequence joins TRBV5-1 and TRBJ2-1; 9 bases are shared with TRBD1. V trimming: 5 bases; J trimming: 9 bases; junction bases outside the gene matches: 3. The CDR3 consists of 12 residues. Germline CDR1 and CDR2: SGHRS and YFSETQ. CDR3 amino acids: CASRTGGGEQFF. In nucleotides, the CDR3 is TGCGCCAGCAGAACAGGGGGCGGTGAGCAGTTCTTC.

The V gene is TRBV9, the J gene TRBJ2-3; 9 bases match TRBD2. The CDR3 spans 16 residues. CDR1 is SGDLS and CDR2 is YYNGEE in the germline V gene. Trimming at V came to 0 bases and at J to 7 bases, leaving 9 bases not matched to a gene. CDR3 amino acids: CASSVAGREGRYTQYF. CDR3 in DNA: TGTGCCAGCAGCGTAGCTGGGCGGGAGGGCCGGTATACGCAGTATTTT.

The chain links TRBV5-1 to TRBJ2-7; 10 positions match TRBD1. This CDR3 spans 15 amino acids. Germline trimming cut 4 bases from V and 2 bases from J; bases unmatched to any gene: 6. Germline CDR1 and CDR2: SGHRS and YFSETQ. This CDR3 is CASSPGQGVAYEQYF. Written as DNA, the CDR3 is TGCGCCAGCAGCCCCGGACAGGGGGTAGCCTACGAGCAGTACTTC.

The V gene is TRBV6-5, the J gene TRBJ1-5; possibly TRBD1 for D (5 bases). The CDR3 covers 14 residues. CDR1 MNHEY and CDR2 SVGAGI come from the germline V gene. The V end was cut by 5 bases, the J end by 3 bases, with 11 bases between. CDR3 amino acids: CASSPDSPNQPQHF. The CDR3 nucleotides are TGTGCCAGCAGTCCCGACAGTCCCAATCAGCCCCAGCATTTT.

V usage is TRBV7-9 and J usage is TRBJ2-3; 7 bases are a match to TRBD2. This CDR3 comprises 13 residues. V dropped 3 bases and J dropped 4; count of bases not matched to a gene: 1. Germline CDR1 SEHNR, CDR2 FQNEAQ (reference sequence). The CDR3 DNA reads TGTGCCAGCAGCTTCACTAGCGCAGATACGCAGTATTTT. It encodes CASSFTSADTQYF.

V usage is TRBV27 and J usage is TRBJ1-6; a weak D match, TRBD1 (5 bases). The germline gives CDR1 MNHEY, CDR2 SMNVEV (reference sequence). This CDR3 is built from 15 residues. V lost 0 bases to trimming and J lost 10 bases, with 13 bases between them. DNA of the CDR3: TGTGCCAGCAGTTTATCCCAGGGTGATGGGTCACCCCTCCACTTT. This translates into CASSLSQGDGSPLHF.

Remarks on this clone: A much larger clone lies one base from this, so it may be a read error. The same CDR3 also results from other DNA sequences found in this sample. The chain employs TRBV5-4 and TRBJ2-5; TRBD2 agrees at 7 bases. This CDR3 is built from 14 residues. With 4 bases clipped from V and 1 base from J, the junction kept 4 bases outside the gene matches. Germline loops: CDR1 SGHNT, CDR2 YYREEE (reference sequence). As DNA, the CDR3 is TGTGCCAGCAGCCTGGCGGGAGCCCAAGAGACCCAGTACTTC. It codes for CASSLAGAQETQYF.

J is TRBJ1-2 and V is TRBV27, with D hard to call. The CDR3 sequence is 16 residues long. From germline, CDR1 is MNHEY and CDR2 SMNVEV (reference sequence). Between the trimmed V and J ends, which lost 0 bases and 0 bases, there was a span of 11 bases. CDR3 bases: TGTGCCAGCAGTTTATCGATCGGGAAACCTAACTATGGCTACACCTTC. It encodes CASSLSIGKPNYGYTF.

V and J are TRBV2 and TRBJ1-3; D not certain. CDR1 and CDR2 from the germline V gene are SNHLY and FYNNEI. The CDR3 has 15 residues. The V gene lost 8 bases and the J gene lost 2 bases, with 16 bases spanning the gap. The CDR3 coding sequence is TGTGCCAGCCGTACTGCCGAGGGTGCTGGAAACACCATATATTTT. Translation: CASRTAEGAGNTIYF.

The chain uses TRBV7-2 and TRBJ2-7; D unclear. CDR3 length equals 12 residues. The V end lost 0 bases, the J end lost 7 bases, and 7 bases lay between the germline ends. The germline V gene encodes CDR1 SGHTA and CDR2 FQGNSA. CDR3 region: CASSLALGEQYF. The CDR3 region has the DNA TGTGCCAGCAGCTTAGCCCTGGGGGAGCAGTACTTC.

V gene TRBV5-1 combines with J gene TRBJ2-5; 7 bases are shared with TRBD2. Germline CDR1 SGHRS, CDR2 YFSETQ. The junction had 2 bases not matched to a gene; V was cut back by 5 bases and J by 4 bases. This CDR3 is 12 amino acids long. CDR3 sequence reads: CASRPGGETQYF. The CDR3, as DNA: TGCGCCAGCAGACCGGGGGGAGAGACCCAGTACTTC.

This chain connects TRBV7-9 to TRBJ1-5, with TRBD1 as a possible D gene (5 bases). Germline V lookup: CDR1 SEHNR, CDR2 FQNEAQ (reference sequence). The CDR3 consists of 14 residues. Trimming removed 5 bases from V and 2 bases from J, with 10 bases in between. This chain's CDR3 is CASSLTGGNQPQHF. CDR3 DNA sequence: TGTGCCAGCAGCCTAACAGGTGGCAATCAGCCCCAGCATTTT.